This TCR beta chain was retrieved from a study of a mutant IDH1 vaccine in newly diagnosed glioma. The table came from immunoSEQ multiplex PCR; TCRdb's copy has only in-frame clones and leaves some out. The sample has roughly 120,000 clones, just under 80% seen once. Time point reported: week 11, during vaccination. Vaccine doses each comprised 300 ug of mutant IDH1 20-mer peptide, with topical imiquimod. The CDR3 has 15 amino acids. V lost 0 bases to trimming and J lost 5 bases; unmatched junction nucleotides: 6. Turning to this clone: What it binds is unknown.

Sample: PBMCs, taken from a glioma patient whose treatment included an IDH1 peptide vaccine. V usage is TRBV23-1 and J usage is TRBJ2-7, with TRBD1 matching over 8 bases. TRBV23-1 is recorded as an ORF, its role being uncertain. The sequence came from a man in his forties with glioma. Written as DNA, the CDR3 is TGCGCCAGCAGTCAATCAGGCCAGGGGGCCCACGAGCAGTACTTC. It specifies CASSQSGQGAHEQYF.